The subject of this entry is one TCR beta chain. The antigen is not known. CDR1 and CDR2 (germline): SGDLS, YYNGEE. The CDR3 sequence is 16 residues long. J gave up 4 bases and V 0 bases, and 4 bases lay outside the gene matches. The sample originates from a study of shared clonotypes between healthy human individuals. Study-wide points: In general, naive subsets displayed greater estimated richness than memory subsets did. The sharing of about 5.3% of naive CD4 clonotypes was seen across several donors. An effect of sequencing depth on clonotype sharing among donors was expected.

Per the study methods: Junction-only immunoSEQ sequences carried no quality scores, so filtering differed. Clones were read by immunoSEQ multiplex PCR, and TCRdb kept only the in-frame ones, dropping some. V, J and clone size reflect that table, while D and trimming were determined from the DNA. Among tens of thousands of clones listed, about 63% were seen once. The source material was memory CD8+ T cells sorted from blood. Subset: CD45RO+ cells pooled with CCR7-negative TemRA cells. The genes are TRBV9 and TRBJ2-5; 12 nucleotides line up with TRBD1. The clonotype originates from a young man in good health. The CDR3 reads CASSVVPGQGAETQYF. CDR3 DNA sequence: TGTGCCAGCAGCGTAGTTCCGGGACAGGGGGCAGAGACCCAGTACTTC.